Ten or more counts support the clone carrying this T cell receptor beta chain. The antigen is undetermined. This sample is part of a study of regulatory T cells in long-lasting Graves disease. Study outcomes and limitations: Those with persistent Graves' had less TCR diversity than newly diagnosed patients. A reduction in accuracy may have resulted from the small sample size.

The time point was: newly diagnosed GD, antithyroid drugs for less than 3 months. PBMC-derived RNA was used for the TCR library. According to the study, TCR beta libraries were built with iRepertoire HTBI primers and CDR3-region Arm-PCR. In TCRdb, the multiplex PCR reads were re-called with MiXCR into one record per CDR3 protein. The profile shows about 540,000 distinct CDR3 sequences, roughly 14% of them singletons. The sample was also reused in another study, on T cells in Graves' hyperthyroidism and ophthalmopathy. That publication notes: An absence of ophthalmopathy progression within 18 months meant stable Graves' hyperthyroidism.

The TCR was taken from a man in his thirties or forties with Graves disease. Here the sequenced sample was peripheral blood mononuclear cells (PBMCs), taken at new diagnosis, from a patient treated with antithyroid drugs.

The CDR3 loop is CSVAGLAGPNEQFF. CDR3 bases: TGCAGCGTTGCGGGACTAGCGGGACCCAATGAGCAGTTCTTC. The rearrangement uses TRBV29-1 and TRBJ2-1; TRBD2 matches at 13 bases. This CDR3 comprises 14 residues. Germline assignment: CDR1 SQVTM and CDR2 ANQGSEA. V trimming: 4 bases; J trimming: 6 bases; junction bases outside the gene matches: 3.